This entry lists 9 T cell receptor beta chains sequenced from one sample in a study of monozygotic twins with inflammatory bowel disease (dated by TCRdb to the late 2010s). The library was obtained by 5' RACE. Sequencing took place on an Illumina HiSeq 2500. Each entry corresponds to one CDR3 protein sequence from reads that TCRdb reprocessed, and DNA is not given. This sample's table carries under 45,000 distinct CDR3 sequences. The ten largest clones capture 5.3% of the sample. The sequenced material came from blood. The receptor set was obtained from a human donor with ulcerative colitis or Crohn's disease, or a healthy co-twin of an affected twin (not recorded which).

The rearrangement joins TRBV11-3 to TRBJ2-3; TCRdb calls TRBD2, which cannot be checked without DNA. Germline V gene sequence: CDR1 SGHNT, CDR2 YENEEA. The CDR3 loop spans 15 amino acids. CDR3 protein: CASSLEGQSTDTQYF.

Here the CDR3 reads CASSLRGASEKLFF. This chain uses TRBV7-9 with TRBJ1-4; TCRdb indicates TRBD1, and absent DNA this call remains unverified. The CDR3 is made up of 14 amino acids. Germline CDR1 SEHNR, CDR2 FQNEAQ (reference sequence). The whole variable domain, remainder taken from reference TRBV7-9 and TRBJ1-4, is DTGVSQNPRHKITKRGQNVTFRCDPISEHNRLYWYRQTLGQGPEFLTYFQNEAQLEKSRLLSDRFSAERPKGSFSTLEIQRTEQGDSAMYLCASSLRGASEKLFFGSGTQLSVL.

This chain connects TRBV7-9 to TRBJ1-4; the TRBD1 assignment by TCRdb is unverifiable without DNA. Germline-derived CDR1 and CDR2 are SEHNR and FQNEAQ (reference sequence). This CDR3 comprises 16 residues. CDR3 protein: CASSPGRGPTNEKLFF. The entire variable domain, with the rest obtained from reference TRBV7-9 and TRBJ1-4, is as follows: DTGVSQNPRHKITKRGQNVTFRCDPISEHNRLYWYRQTLGQGPEFLTYFQNEAQLEKSRLLSDRFSAERPKGSFSTLEIQRTEQGDSAMYLCASSPGRGPTNEKLFFGSGTQLSVL.

The V gene is TRBV5-1, the J gene TRBJ2-7; TCRdb returns TRBD1, unconfirmable since there is no DNA. The CDR3 runs to 17 residues. Germline V gives CDR1 SGHRS, CDR2 YFSETQ. The CDR3 loop is CASSLLGAPTGSYEQYF.

The chain carries TRBV14 and TRBJ2-5; checking the TCRdb D call of TRBD1 is not possible without DNA. CDR3 length equals 17 residues. Germline CDR1 SGHDN, CDR2 FVKESK. The CDR3 protein is CASSQDTGSGTQETQYF.

CDR3 sequence: CASRKGLADRAGTGELFF. The V gene is TRBV5-1, the J gene TRBJ2-2; checking the TCRdb D call of TRBD2 is not possible without DNA. Per germline, CDR1 SGHRS and CDR2 YFSETQ. CDR3 length equals 18 residues.

J is TRBJ2-1 and V is TRBV7-9. Germline CDR1 reads SEHNR; CDR2 reads FQNEAQ (reference sequence). There are 16 residues in the CDR3. The CDR3 region is CASSSLAVSSYNEQFF.

The rearrangement joins TRBV5-1 to TRBJ2-3. The CDR3 has 15 amino acids. Germline CDR1 and CDR2: SGHRS and YFSETQ. The CDR3 spells CASSLAGGSTDTQYF. Together with reference TRBV5-1 and TRBJ2-3, the CDR3 gives the full variable domain: KAGVTQTPRYLIKTRGQQVTLSCSPISGHRSVSWYQQTPGQGLQFLFEYFSETQRNKGNFPGRFSGRQFSNSRSEMNVSTLELGDSALYLCASSLAGGSTDTQYFGPGTRLTVL.

The genes are TRBV5-1 and TRBJ2-2; there is no DNA to check the TCRdb D call of TRBD2. The CDR3 totals 15 residues. CDR1 SGHRS and CDR2 YFSETQ come from the germline V gene. CDR3 residues: CASSSWTSGTGELFF.